This T cell receptor (beta chain) was obtained from a study of blood T cells in healthy people across ages. The CDR3 extends over 13 amino acids. Germline CDR1 and CDR2: DFQATT and SNEGSKA (reference sequence). Between the trimmed V and J ends, which lost 6 bases and 2 bases, there was a span of 13 bases. Study conclusions and caveats: Naive T cell percentage by flow cytometry tracked strongly with beta diversity.

In the case of this clonotype: Its antigen is unknown.

Using a J-beta primer mix together with a sample-barcoded 5' primer, a second PCR was run for about 7 to 12 cycles. TCRdb called the 5' RACE reads again in MiXCR, with one record for every CDR3 protein. The sample holds hundreds of thousands of distinct CDR3 sequences, 25% seen once. The sample also formed part of further work on T cells of mothers and their children.

Sequencing was performed on blood. The receptor's source is a boy aged 5-17 years in good health. This chain links TRBV20-1 with TRBJ2-5; D is uncertain. In nucleotides, the CDR3 is TGCAGTGCGAAGGGCAGTTCGCAAGAGACCCAGTACTTC. It encodes CSAKGSSQETQYF.